The present TCR beta chain was sequenced within a study of cytomegalovirus exposure and HLA in healthy donors. The CDR3 has 18 residues. Per germline, CDR1 MDHEN and CDR2 SYDVKM. Germline trimming cut 5 bases from V and 4 bases from J; bases unmatched to any gene: 16. PCR employed 60 Vbeta and 13 Jbeta primers. Libraries were prepared by immunoSEQ multiplex PCR; TCRdb keeps only in-frame clonotypes and omits some of them. This sample has 80,000 or so clones, with under 70% found just once. This TCR derives from a man aged 30 to 45 in good health and CMV-seropositive. Sequenced sample: PBMCs. The chain has TRBV28 and TRBJ2-3, with TRBD1 matching 9 bases. The CDR3 spells CASSPLSSGDREADTQYF. The CDR3, as DNA: TGTGCCAGCAGTCCACTCTCCTCGGGGGACAGGGAGGCAGATACGCAGTATTTT.